Detailed here is one T cell receptor (beta chain). The record originates from a study of blood T cell repertoires in COVID-19. Authors' processing steps: Reference gene primers were amplified, and this amplification served to estimate nucleated cell counts. Profiling relied on immunoSEQ multiplex PCR, and the TCRdb table lists in-frame clones only, not all of them. V, J and clone size reflect that table, while D and trimming were determined from the DNA. The top ten hold 10% to 15% of the sample, which has around 300,000 clones, 65% to 90% seen once. The Seattle patients joined while their infection was active and were tracked longitudinally afterward. J gave up 5 bases and V 1 base, and 11 bases lay outside the gene matches. CDR1 SNHLY and CDR2 FYNNEI come from the germline V gene. The CDR3 covers 18 residues.

The sequenced sample was peripheral blood. The rearrangement uses TRBV2 and TRBJ2-2, with 9 bases that match TRBD1. This receptor was obtained from a woman in her 70s with COVID-19, enrolled during active disease. CDR3 in amino acids: CASSEGQGVGGNTGELFF. The CDR3 DNA reads TGTGCCAGCAGTGAAGGACAGGGGGTAGGGGGAAATACCGGGGAGCTGTTTTTT.